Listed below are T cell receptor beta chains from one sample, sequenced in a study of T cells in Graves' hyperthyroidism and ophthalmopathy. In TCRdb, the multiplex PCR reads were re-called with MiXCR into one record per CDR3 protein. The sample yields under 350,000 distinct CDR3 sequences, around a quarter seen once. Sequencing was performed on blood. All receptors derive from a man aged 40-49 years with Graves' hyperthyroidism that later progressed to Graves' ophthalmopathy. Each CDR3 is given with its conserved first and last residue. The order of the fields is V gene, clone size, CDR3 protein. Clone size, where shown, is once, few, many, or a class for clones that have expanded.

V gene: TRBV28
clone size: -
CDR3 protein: CASSQHGGAYEQYF

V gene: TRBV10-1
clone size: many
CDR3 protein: CASSEALGQPQHF

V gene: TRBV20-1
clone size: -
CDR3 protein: CSASLVRGLADQPQHF

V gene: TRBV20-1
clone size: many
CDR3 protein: CSAKRWTSGSMVEQYF

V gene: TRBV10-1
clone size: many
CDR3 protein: CASSDQGMTEAFF

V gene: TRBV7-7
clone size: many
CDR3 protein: CASSRGHQETQYF

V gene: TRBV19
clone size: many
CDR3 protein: CASSMFSPSYGYTF

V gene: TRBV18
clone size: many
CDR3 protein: CASSPRTSRYEQYF

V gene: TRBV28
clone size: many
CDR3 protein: CASIVDGGSGEQYF

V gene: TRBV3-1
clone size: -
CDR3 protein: CASSLSAQGTYEQYF

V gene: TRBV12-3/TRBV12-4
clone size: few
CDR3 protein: CASTGTGAAQETQYF

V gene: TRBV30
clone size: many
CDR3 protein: CAWSAIGSGQETQYF

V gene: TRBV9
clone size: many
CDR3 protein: CASSVEFWGGSGYTF

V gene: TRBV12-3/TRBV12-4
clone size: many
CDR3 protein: CASSLGRNTIYF

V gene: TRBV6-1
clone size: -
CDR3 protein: CASTGTNYGYTF

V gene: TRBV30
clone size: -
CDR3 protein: CAWSLGRNSPLHF

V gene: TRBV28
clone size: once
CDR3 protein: CASALLAEGGDIQYF

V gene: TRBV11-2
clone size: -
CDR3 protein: CASSPTGFTEAFF

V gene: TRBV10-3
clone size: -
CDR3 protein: CALGDSSYEQYF

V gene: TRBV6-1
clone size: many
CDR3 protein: CTSSARDRTYGYTF

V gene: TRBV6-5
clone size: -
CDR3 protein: CASSYSGGGFSSYEQYF

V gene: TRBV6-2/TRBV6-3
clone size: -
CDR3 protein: CASSKDLDRRDNEQYF

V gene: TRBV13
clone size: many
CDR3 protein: CASSSRTGGPHYGYTF

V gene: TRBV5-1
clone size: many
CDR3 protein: CASSNSLAGIYEQYF

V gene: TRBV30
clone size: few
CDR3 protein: CAWSVLAGGKGGELFF

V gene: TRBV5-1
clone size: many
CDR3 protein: CASSLSGQAREQYF

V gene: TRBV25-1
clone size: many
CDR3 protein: CASRRDRVGEQYF

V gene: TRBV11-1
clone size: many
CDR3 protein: CASSPTAPTGISYEQYF

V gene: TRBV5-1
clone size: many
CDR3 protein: CASSLAVGGSLDTEAFF

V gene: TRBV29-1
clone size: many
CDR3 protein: CSVRMAGGYYEQYF

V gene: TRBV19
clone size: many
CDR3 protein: CASSPYDRGSGNQPQHF

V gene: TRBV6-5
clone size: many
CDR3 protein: CASSYFPPGQRTSYEQYF

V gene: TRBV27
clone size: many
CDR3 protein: CASSPNGVQTQYF

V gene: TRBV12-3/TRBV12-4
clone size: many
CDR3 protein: CASSSGTTSYEQYF

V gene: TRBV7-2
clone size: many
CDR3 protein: CASSLVVAGSYEQYF

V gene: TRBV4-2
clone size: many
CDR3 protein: CASSQEPPRDRGLGNTIYF

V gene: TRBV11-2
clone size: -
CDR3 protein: CASSARGQIEEETQYF

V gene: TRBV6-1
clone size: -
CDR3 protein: CASTTSHRAAEAFF

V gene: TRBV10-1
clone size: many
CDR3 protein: CASKAGTSGNTGELFF

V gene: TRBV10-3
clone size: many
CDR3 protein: CAIRDRDNQPQHF

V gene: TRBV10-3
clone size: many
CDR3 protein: CAIGPTIGEQYF

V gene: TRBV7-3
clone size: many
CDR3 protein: CASTRPITSGTGELFF

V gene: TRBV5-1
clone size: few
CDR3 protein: CASSFLGDEAFF

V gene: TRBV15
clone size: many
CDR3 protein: CATSREGGTLGYTF

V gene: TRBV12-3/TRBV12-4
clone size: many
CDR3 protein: CASLQVGAEAFF

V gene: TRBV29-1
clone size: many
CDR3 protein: CSVAFLVYEQYF

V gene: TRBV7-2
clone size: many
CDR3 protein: CASSGTGVVYEQYF

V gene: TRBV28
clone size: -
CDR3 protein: CASSPETGYDQPQHF

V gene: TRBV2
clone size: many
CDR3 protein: CASRAGQGANYGYTF

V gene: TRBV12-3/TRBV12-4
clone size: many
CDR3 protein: CASSHRRTGTVSYEQYF

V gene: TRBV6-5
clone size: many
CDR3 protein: CASSYQRTGGQETQYF

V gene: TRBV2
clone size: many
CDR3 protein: CASRKGLAGGPSYTGELFF

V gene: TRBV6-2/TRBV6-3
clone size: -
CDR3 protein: CASSSPTGTPLAGAKNIQYF

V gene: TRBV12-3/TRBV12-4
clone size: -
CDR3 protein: CASSLSGGIAHEQYF

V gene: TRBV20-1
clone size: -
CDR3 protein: CSARRTSDRGWQETQYF